This TCR beta chain was recovered during a study of blood T cell repertoires in COVID-19. Study information: T cells, B-cell-depleted T cells, or PBMCs supplied cDNA or gDNA.

This clone was found a few times. J lost 3 bases, V lost 8 bases, and 8 bases had no gene match. This CDR3 region has 14 residues. The germline V gene has CDR1 SNHLY and CDR2 FYNNEI. Enrolled during active infection, Seattle patients were then followed longitudinally. In the source study's methods: Reference gene primer amplification yielded estimated nucleated cell counts. The protocol was immunoSEQ multiplex PCR, while the TCRdb copy is restricted to in-frame clones and leaves out a portion. That table supplies the V and J calls and clone size; D and trimming were determined from the DNA. Among just over 300,000 clones listed, roughly 90% were seen once.

The chain recombines TRBV2 with TRBJ2-7; 9 bases align to TRBD1. The sequence derives from a woman under 40 with COVID-19, enrolled during active disease. Specimen: peripheral blood. CDR3 loop: CASSVGQGFYEQYF. In DNA form, the CDR3 reads TGTGCCAGCTCCGTGGGACAGGGATTCTACGAGCAGTACTTC.